This record concerns one T cell receptor beta chain sequence. This entry comes from a study of cytomegalovirus exposure and HLA in healthy donors. Germline V gene sequence: CDR1 LNHDA, CDR2 SQIVND (reference sequence). Trimming pared 1 base from V and 8 bases from J, leaving 12 bases between. The length of the CDR3 is 15 residues. The primer mix had 60 Vbeta and 13 Jbeta primers. This table comes from immunoSEQ multiplex PCR, and its TCRdb copy is limited to in-frame clones, with some not included. The table has approximately 180,000 clones, roughly three quarters seen once. The chain couples TRBV19 to TRBJ1-6; possible D gene TRBD1, 5 bases. The sequencing sample was made of PBMCs. The receptor's source is a woman in her forties or fifties in good health and CMV-seropositive. The CDR3 loop reads CASSIVVWGDSPLHF. In DNA form, the CDR3 reads TGTGCCAGTAGTATAGTGGTTTGGGGGGATTCACCCCTCCACTTT.